The next 8 T cell receptor beta chains were all read from a single sample in a study of shared clonotypes between healthy human individuals. The data were produced by immunoSEQ multiplex PCR, yet TCRdb's version contains in-frame clones alone and is incomplete. There are a few million clones in the sample; 93% occur only once, and 0.3% to 0.4% lies in the top ten. Input material: naive CD4+ T cells from PBMCs. Subset of the sample: CD45RA+ positively selected. All receptors come from a man aged 18 to 29 in good health. Some clones in this sample may be carry-over from other donors' samples.

The chain carries TRBV18 and TRBJ2-7; 9 bases align to TRBD2. Germline-derived CDR1 and CDR2 are KGHSH and LQKENI. CDR3 length equals 15 residues. The junction had 13 bases not matched to a gene; V was cut back by 6 bases and J by 7 bases. CDR3 DNA sequence: TGTGCCAGCTCCTACGCGGGGGGGCTGTGGAGGGAGCAGTACTTC. It specifies CASSYAGGLWREQYF.

The V call is TRBV9, the J call TRBJ2-7; TRBD2 matches at 11 bases. This CDR3 region has 13 residues. Germline CDR1 SGDLS, CDR2 YYNGEE. J was trimmed by 12 bases and V by 0 bases; bases with no gene match: 5. The CDR3 DNA reads TGTGCCAGCAGCGTAGCACTAGCGGGAGCCCTGTACTTC. Protein sequence: CASSVALAGALYF.

In its sample, this clone was seen once. The V gene is TRBV9, the J gene TRBJ2-5; possibly TRBD2 for D (6 bases). Trimming removed 4 bases from V and 5 bases from J, with 18 bases in between. The germline gives CDR1 SGDLS, CDR2 YYNGEE. The CDR3 spans 15 residues. The CDR3 nucleotides read TGTGCCAGCAGCCCCAGGGCCCTCCGGGGGGAGACCCAGTACTTC. It yields the protein CASSPRALRGETQYF.

The V gene is TRBV20-1, the J gene TRBJ2-5; 7 bases fit TRBD2. Losses at the gene ends were 6 bases for V and 9 bases for J; bases not matched to a gene: 7. This CDR3 comprises 11 residues. Looked up from germline, CDR1 is DFQATT and CDR2 is SNEGSKA (reference sequence). CDR3 residues: CSAWTRGAQYF. The CDR3 DNA reads TGCAGTGCCTGGACCCGGGGGGCCCAGTACTTC.

J is TRBJ2-7 and V is TRBV9; 13 nucleotides align to TRBD2. This CDR3 comprises 17 residues. Germline loops: CDR1 SGDLS, CDR2 YYNGEE. V lost 4 bases to trimming and J lost 4 bases; unmatched junction nucleotides: 11. DNA for the CDR3: TGTGCCAGCAGCCAAAGTGGGACTAGCGGGACGCTATACGAGCAGTACTTC. It codes for CASSQSGTSGTLYEQYF.

Comment on this clone: At the DNA level, this CDR3 is encoded by other sequences in the same sample as well. This chain connects TRBV25-1 to TRBJ1-1; D gene ambiguous. The CDR3 is made up of 11 amino acids. Trimming took 3 bases from V and 5 from J, leaving 4 bases between them. Germline V lookup: CDR1 MGHDK, CDR2 SYGVNS. The CDR3 region is CASSDRTEAFF. The CDR3 region has the DNA TGTGCCAGCAGTGACAGGACTGAAGCTTTCTTT.

In nucleotides, the CDR3 is TGCGCCAGCAGCCAAGGACAGGGACTCTCTGGGGCCAACGTCCTGACTTTC. Its translation is CASSQGQGLSGANVLTF. The chain combines TRBV4-1 with TRBJ2-6; a possible D gene is TRBD1 (7 bases). The CDR3 loop spans 17 amino acids. Germline V lookup: CDR1 MGHRA, CDR2 YSYEKL. The V end was cut by 1 base, the J end by 0 bases, with 10 bases between.

Turning to this clone: Other DNA sequences in the same sample also yield this CDR3. The chain carries TRBV7-9 and TRBJ1-5, with D perhaps matching TRBD1 (5 bases). Germline V lookup: CDR1 SEHNR, CDR2 FQNEAQ (reference sequence). V was pared by 0 bases and J by 3 bases, with 9 bases between. The CDR3 is 15 residues long. The CDR3 coding sequence is TGTGCCAGCAGCTTAGCCTCAGGGATCAATCAGCCCCAGCATTTT. Protein product: CASSLASGINQPQHF.